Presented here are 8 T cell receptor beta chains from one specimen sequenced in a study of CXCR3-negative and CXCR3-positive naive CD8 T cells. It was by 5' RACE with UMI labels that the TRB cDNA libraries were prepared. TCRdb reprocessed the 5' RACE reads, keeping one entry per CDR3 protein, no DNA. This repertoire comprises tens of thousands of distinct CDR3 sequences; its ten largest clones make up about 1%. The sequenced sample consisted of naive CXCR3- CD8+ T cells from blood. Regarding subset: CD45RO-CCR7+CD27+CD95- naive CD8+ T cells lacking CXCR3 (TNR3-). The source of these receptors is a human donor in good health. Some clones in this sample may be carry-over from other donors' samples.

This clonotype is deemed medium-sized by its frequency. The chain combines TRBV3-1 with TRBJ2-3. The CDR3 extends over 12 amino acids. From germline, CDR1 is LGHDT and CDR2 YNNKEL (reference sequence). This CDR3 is CASSQHVDTQYF.

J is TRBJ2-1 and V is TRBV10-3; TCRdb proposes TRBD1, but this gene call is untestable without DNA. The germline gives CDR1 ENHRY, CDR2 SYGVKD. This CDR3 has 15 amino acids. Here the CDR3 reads CATRGANRPYNEQFF.

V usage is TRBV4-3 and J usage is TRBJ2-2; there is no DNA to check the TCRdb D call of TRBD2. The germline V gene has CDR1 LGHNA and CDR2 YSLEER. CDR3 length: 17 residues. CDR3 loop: CASSLNPPLGGSGELFF.

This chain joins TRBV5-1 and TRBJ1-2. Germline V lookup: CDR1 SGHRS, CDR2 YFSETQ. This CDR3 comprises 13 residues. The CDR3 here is CASTGGLTDGYTF. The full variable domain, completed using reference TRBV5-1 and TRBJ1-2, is KAGVTQTPRYLIKTRGQQVTLSCSPISGHRSVSWYQQTPGQGLQFLFEYFSETQRNKGNFPGRFSGRQFSNSRSEMNVSTLELGDSALYLCASTGGLTDGYTFGSGTRLTVV.

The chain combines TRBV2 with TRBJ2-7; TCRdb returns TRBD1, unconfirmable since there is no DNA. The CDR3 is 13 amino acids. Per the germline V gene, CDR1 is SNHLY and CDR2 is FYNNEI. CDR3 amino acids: CASEGTGGPEQYF. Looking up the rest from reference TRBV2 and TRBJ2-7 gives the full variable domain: EPEVTQTPSHQVTQMGQEVILRCVPISNHLYFYWYRQILGQKVEFLVSFYNNEISEKSEIFDDQFSVERPDGSNFTLKIRSTKLEDSAMYFCASEGTGGPEQYFGPGTRLTVT.

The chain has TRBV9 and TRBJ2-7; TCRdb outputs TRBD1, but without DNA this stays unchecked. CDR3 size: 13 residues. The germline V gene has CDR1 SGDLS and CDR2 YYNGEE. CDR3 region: CASSVGQGDEQYF.

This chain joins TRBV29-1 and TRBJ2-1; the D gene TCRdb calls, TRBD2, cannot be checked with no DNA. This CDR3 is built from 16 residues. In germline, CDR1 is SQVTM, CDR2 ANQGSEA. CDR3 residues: CSVEDGGLVSYNEQFF.

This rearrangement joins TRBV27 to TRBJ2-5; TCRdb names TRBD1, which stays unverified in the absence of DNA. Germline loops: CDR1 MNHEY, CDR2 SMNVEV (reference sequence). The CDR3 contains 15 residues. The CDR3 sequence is CASIPFLGAQETQYF.